This entry concerns a single T cell receptor beta chain. The antigen is unknown. This may come from a read error, since a much larger clone is one base off. These data come from a study of human T cells and chemical hapten exposure. Study findings and constraints: Clustering by CDR3 similarity yielded significantly more large clusters from expanded TCRs than controls.

From germline, CDR1 is SGHVS and CDR2 FQNEAQ. V lost 5 bases, J lost 0 bases, and 4 bases stayed unmatched. The CDR3 spans 15 residues. Each cDNA molecule in the library carried unique molecular identifiers. TCRdb passed the RACE reads through MiXCR, listing each CDR3 protein once. The table shows 350,000 to 450,000 distinct CDR3 sequences, with around 5.5% occurring only once. Indicated time point: pre-sensitization, week 0. Treatment noted: therapeutic diphenylcyclopropenone sensitization with weekly scalp DPC. The material sequenced was whole blood, taken in connection with sensitization to the hapten diphenylcyclopropenone (DPC). This TCR was sampled from a woman in her fifties or sixties with alopecia areata. Some clones in this sample may be carry-over from other donors' samples. The rearrangement joins TRBV7-8 to TRBJ1-3; 7 nucleotides agree with TRBD1. Written as DNA, the CDR3 is TGTGCCAGCAGCCCGGACAGGTTCTCTGGAAACACCATATATTTT. Amino acid sequence: CASSPDRFSGNTIYF.